This passage covers 20 T cell receptor beta chains from one sample sequenced in a study of blood T cell repertoires in COVID-19. The method was immunoSEQ multiplex PCR; TCRdb's version includes in-frame clones alone and lacks a portion of them. The sample yields hundreds of thousands of clones, around four fifths seen once. The sample consisted of peripheral blood. The receptors come from a woman of 80 years or more with acute or convalescent COVID-19.

The rearrangement links TRBV10-1 to TRBJ1-6; D call uncertain. The CDR3 runs to 16 residues. The germline CDR1 and CDR2 sequences are WNHNN and SYGVQD (reference sequence). V was clipped by 2 bases and J by 8 bases, with 16 bases between them. CDR3 sequence (DNA): TGCGCCAGCAGTGAGCCCCTTCCAGTGGGAGATTCACCCCTCCACTTT. It specifies CASSEPLPVGDSPLHF.

The genes are TRBV7-9 and TRBJ2-3; 11 bases are shared with TRBD1. With V trimmed by 5 bases and J by 4 bases, 5 bases remained unmatched. The germline V gene has CDR1 SEHNR and CDR2 FQNEAQ (reference sequence). CDR3 size: 15 residues. CDR3 sequence: CASSTGTGGADTQYF. CDR3 DNA: TGTGCCAGCAGCACCGGGACAGGGGGTGCAGATACGCAGTATTTT.

CDR3 DNA: TGTGCCAGCAGCTTGGACAGGGAGTATGGCTACACCTTC. It translates to CASSLDREYGYTF. This rearrangement joins TRBV5-4 to TRBJ1-2; tentatively, D is TRBD1 (6 bases). This CDR3 contains 13 residues. From germline, CDR1 is SGHNT and CDR2 YYREEE (reference sequence). V was trimmed by 0 bases and J by 5 bases, leaving 8 bases between them.

V usage is TRBV18 and J usage is TRBJ2-3, with 12 bases that match TRBD2. V shed 6 bases and J 6 bases; nucleotides not matched to a gene: 10. The CDR3 spans 16 residues. CDR1 and CDR2 from the germline V gene are KGHSH and LQKENI. DNA of the CDR3: TGTGCCAGCTCGCGGGAACTCGGACTAGCGGGGGATACGCAGTATTTT. Its translation is CASSRELGLAGDTQYF.

The J gene is TRBJ1-4, the V gene TRBV3-1 (or the pseudogene TRBV3-2); D gene ambiguous. This CDR3 comprises 15 residues. V lost 3 bases, J lost 5 bases, and 13 bases lay in between. CDR1 is LGHDT, CDR2 YNNKEL, per germline (reference sequence). The CDR3 DNA follows: TGTGCCAGCAGCCAGGTGGACGGGGAGAATGAAAAACTGTTTTTT. Encoded protein: CASSQVDGENEKLFF.

The gene calls are TRBV5-5 and TRBJ2-1, with 8 bases identical to TRBD2. Looked up from germline, CDR1 is SGHKS and CDR2 is YYEKEE (reference sequence). CDR3 length: 14 residues. V trimming: 6 bases; J trimming: 1 base; junction bases outside the gene matches: 3. As DNA, the CDR3 is TGTGCCAGCACCCGGGGGGGTTCCTACAATGAGCAGTTCTTC. As protein: CASTRGGSYNEQFF.

This chain connects TRBV14 to TRBJ1-3; D ambiguous. The V end lost 1 base, the J end lost 3 bases, and 13 bases lay between the germline ends. Germline lookup yields CDR1 SGHDN and CDR2 FVKESK. The CDR3 length is 16 residues. Written as DNA, the CDR3 is TGTGCCAGCAGCCAAGGTTCGCGGGCGCGTGGAAACACCATATATTTT. This sequence encodes CASSQGSRARGNTIYF.

This sequence joins TRBV20-1 and TRBJ2-3; maybe TRBD2 (5 bases). The CDR3 spans 14 residues. CDR1 is DFQATT and CDR2 is SNEGSKA in the germline V gene (reference sequence). Trimming removed 3 bases at V and 4 bases at J, with 14 bases between. The CDR3 bases are TGCAGTGCTAGTCGGGGATTCCCGGCAGATACGCAGTATTTT. Its translation is CSASRGFPADTQYF.

The V gene is TRBV6-5, the J gene TRBJ1-1; 9 positions match TRBD1. Germline lookup yields CDR1 MNHEY and CDR2 SVGAGI. The V and J ends lost 4 bases and 6 bases, in that order; junction bases with no gene match: 6. The CDR3 contains 14 residues. CDR3 sequence: CASSSGQGRAEAFF. The CDR3 DNA reads TGTGCCAGCAGTTCCGGACAGGGGAGGGCTGAAGCTTTCTTT.

CDR3 nucleotide sequence: TGTGCCAGCAGCCAAATCACAGGGGTAGCTTTCTTT. Translating it yields CASSQITGVAFF. The chain joins TRBV3-1 (or the pseudogene TRBV3-2) to TRBJ1-1; 7 nucleotides match TRBD1. The junction had 4 bases not matched to a gene; V was cut back by 2 bases and J by 10 bases. Germline V gene data show CDR1 as LGHDT and CDR2 as YNNKEL (reference sequence). The length of the CDR3 is 12 residues.

The J gene is TRBJ1-1, the V gene TRBV7-2; 9 nucleotides agree with TRBD1. The CDR3 sequence is 15 residues long. Trimming took 2 bases from V and 7 from J; bases not matched to a gene: 8. CDR1 and CDR2 (germline): SGHTA, FQGNSA. Here the CDR3 reads CASSLRGQGISEAFF. As DNA, the CDR3 is TGTGCCAGCAGCTTAAGGGGACAGGGCATAAGTGAAGCTTTCTTT.

This chain joins TRBV6-1 and TRBJ2-1, with D perhaps matching TRBD2 (6 bases). The CDR3 covers 15 residues. Trimming took 1 base from V and 6 from J, leaving 13 bases between them. Germline V gives CDR1 MNHNS, CDR2 SASEGT. In nucleotides, the CDR3 is TGTGCCAGCAGTGAAGGCGGGGCGGGGTCCAATGAGCAGTTCTTC. It translates to CASSEGGAGSNEQFF.

The chain is built from TRBV7-6 and TRBJ2-7; 12 positions match TRBD2. V lost 5 bases to trimming and J lost 2 bases; unmatched junction nucleotides: 16. CDR1 SGHVS and CDR2 FNYEAQ come from the germline V gene. This CDR3 region has 19 residues. For the CDR3, the DNA is TGTGCCAGCAGCATAACCCGGACTAGCGGGGAACCAAAACCCTACGAGCAGTACTTC. Translation: CASSITRTSGEPKPYEQYF.

The chain carries TRBV5-4 and TRBJ2-3, with TRBD1 matching 9 bases. CDR1 and CDR2 from the germline V gene are SGHNT and YYREEE (reference sequence). V was clipped by 2 bases and J by 3 bases; unmatched bases: 4. The CDR3 is 15 residues long. The CDR3 sequence is CASSLRQGETDTQYF. The CDR3 DNA is TGTGCCAGCAGCTTAAGACAGGGGGAAACAGATACGCAGTATTTT.

This clone is a singleton in its sample. The rearrangement joins TRBV15 to TRBJ2-7; maybe TRBD1 (6 bases). CDR3 length equals 15 residues. Trimming took 5 bases from V and 0 from J, leaving 14 bases between them. Germline CDR1 reads LNHNV; CDR2 reads YYDKDF (reference sequence). CDR3 sequence: CATSREQGSSYEQYF. The DNA of the CDR3 is TGTGCCACCAGCCGGGAACAGGGCTCCTCCTACGAGCAGTACTTC.

The chain combines TRBV16 with TRBJ2-1; 13 bases line up with TRBD2. After removal of 4 bases from V and 8 bases from J, the junction contained 5 bases not matched to a gene. Germline CDR1 and CDR2: KGHSY and FQNENV. This CDR3 has 15 amino acids. The CDR3 DNA is TGTGCCAGCAGCCTACGGACTAGCGGGAGCTATGAGCAGTTCTTC. Amino acids: CASSLRTSGSYEQFF.

The chain employs TRBV29-1 and TRBJ2-3; TRBD1 matches at 8 bases. V lost 5 bases and J lost 2; bases outside the gene matches: 6. The length of the CDR3 is 14 residues. Per the germline V gene, CDR1 is SQVTM and CDR2 is ANQGSEA. The CDR3 loop reads CSVWLQGDTDTQYF. The CDR3 nucleotides are TGCAGCGTTTGGTTACAGGGGGACACAGATACGCAGTATTTT.

CDR3 in amino acids: CASSLDRVTKNIQYF. The CDR3 DNA reads TGTGCCAGCAGCTTGGACAGGGTGACCAAAAACATTCAGTACTTC. This chain uses TRBV5-5 with TRBJ2-4; possibly TRBD1 for D (6 bases). The CDR3 extends over 15 amino acids. V lost 0 bases and J 2 bases, leaving 9 bases between the germline ends. Germline CDR1 and CDR2: SGHKS and YYEKEE (reference sequence). The variable domain in full, completed from reference TRBV5-5 and TRBJ2-4, reads DAGVTQSPTHLIKTRGQQVTLRCSPISGHKSVSWYQQVLGQGPQFIFQYYEKEERGRGNFPDRFSARQFPNYSSELNVNALLLGDSALYLCASSLDRVTKNIQYFGAGTRLSVL.

The chain's CDR3 is CASSPGQGNNSPLHF. CDR3 DNA: TGTGCCAGCTCACCGGGACAGGGGAATAATTCACCCCTCCACTTT. V is TRBV18 and J is TRBJ1-6, with 10 bases matching TRBD1. Germline CDR1 KGHSH, CDR2 LQKENI. Trimming removed 3 bases from V and 5 bases from J; junction bases left unmatched: 1. CDR3 length: 15 residues.

The chain employs TRBV11-2 and TRBJ2-7; the match to TRBD1 covers 7 bases. CDR3 length equals 14 residues. V shed 0 bases and J 7 bases; nucleotides not matched to a gene: 6. Per germline, CDR1 SGHAT and CDR2 FQNNGV. CDR3 nucleotides: TGTGCCAGCAGCTTAGATAAGGGGGCGAGGGAGCAGTACTTC. Protein product: CASSLDKGAREQYF.